A selection of T cell receptor beta chains follows, all from one sample in a study of shared clonotypes between healthy human individuals. Some clones are missing from TCRdb's copy, which holds only in-frame ones; the method was immunoSEQ multiplex PCR. The sample holds 190,000 or so clones, 65% to 70% seen once. The sample was memory CD4+ T cells sorted from blood. The receptors were gathered from a man under 40 in good health. Each CDR3 is given with its conserved first and last residue. A D gene is named only where the DNA matches it firmly. For some rows the clone size is stated as once, few or many, or as a class when expanded; others skip it.

size: few; V: TRBV6-5; length: 14; D: NA; J: TRBJ2-7; DNA: TGTGCCAGCAGTTTGGTAAGCGGCCCTACGGGGCAGTACTTC; CDR3: CASSLVSGPTGQYF
size: NA; V: TRBV13; length: 18; D: NA; J: TRBJ2-7; DNA: TGTGCCAGCAGTCGGAGTAATTTTTTCGAGTCGACTGAATACGAGCAGTACTTC; CDR3: CASSRSNFFESTEYEQYF
size: NA; V: TRBV5-4; length: 14; D: NA; J: TRBJ1-1; DNA: TGTGCCAGCAGCTTGGCGTTGGAGAACACTGAAGCTTTCTTT; CDR3: CASSLALENTEAFF
size: NA; V: TRBV19; length: 15; D: NA; J: TRBJ2-1; DNA: TGTGCCAGTAGTGCTGGGACTCCACCCTACAATGAGCAGTTCTTC; CDR3: CASSAGTPPYNEQFF
size: NA; V: TRBV5-1; length: 14; D: TRBD1; J: TRBJ2-7; DNA: TGCGCCAGCAGCATGGGACAGGGGGGCAATTGGCAGTACTTC; CDR3: CASSMGQGGNWQYF
size: NA; V: TRBV29-1; length: 14; D: NA; J: TRBJ2-7; DNA: TGCAGCGTTGAAGATCCGGGGGCCTTATACGAGCAGTACTTC; CDR3: CSVEDPGALYEQYF
size: NA; V: TRBV28; length: 14; D: NA; J: TRBJ2-1; DNA: TGTGCCAGCAGTTTCTCGGACTGGGGCGGGGAGCAGTTCTTC; CDR3: CASSFSDWGGEQFF
size: NA; V: TRBV7-8; length: 14; D: TRBD1; J: TRBJ2-3; DNA: TGTGCCAGCAGCTCTCAAACAGGGGCAGATACGCAGTATTTT; CDR3: CASSSQTGADTQYF
size: few; V: TRBV2; length: 14; D: NA; J: TRBJ1-2; DNA: TGTGCCAGCAGTGAATCGCAGGGAAACTATGGCTACACCTTC; CDR3: CASSESQGNYGYTF
size: once; V: TRBV11-2; length: 17; D: NA; J: TRBJ2-7; DNA: TGTGCCAGCAGCCGAAGCGGAAGTGGCTTTCCCTCCTACGAGCAGTACTTC; CDR3: CASSRSGSGFPSYEQYF
size: NA; V: TRBV6-1; length: 14; D: TRBD2; J: TRBJ2-7; DNA: TGTGCCAGCAGCGAACGTCAGCGGGACTACGAGCAGTACTTC; CDR3: CASSERQRDYEQYF
size: NA; V: TRBV5-5; length: 14; D: NA; J: TRBJ2-3; DNA: TGTGCCAGCAGCCCCGGGACTCCTCGGGATACGCAGTATTTT; CDR3: CASSPGTPRDTQYF
size: NA; V: TRBV29-1; length: 12; D: NA; J: TRBJ1-5; DNA: TGCAGCGTTGGGGGAAGCAATCAGCCCCAGCATTTT; CDR3: CSVGGSNQPQHF
size: NA; V: TRBV7-9; length: 15; D: NA; J: TRBJ2-3; DNA: TGTGCCAGCAGCCGGGGAAGCCCTAGCACAGATACGCAGTATTTT; CDR3: CASSRGSPSTDTQYF